This T cell receptor beta chain was identified in a study of human T cells and chemical hapten exposure. Study information: Variation in per-sample TCR yields came mainly from small pooled library volume differences.

Individual cDNA molecules (in the library) carried attached unique molecular identifiers. Methods used by the authors: With a range of roughly 20,000 to 750,000, the median per sample was roughly 95,000 TCRs. MiXCR was run by TCRdb on the RACE reads, yielding one entry per CDR3 protein. Here the V and J calls rest on TCRdb's processing, not on the authors' analysis. In the table there are 65,000 or so distinct CDR3 sequences, around 6.5% of which are singletons. General study results and limits: Following DPC sensitization, TCRs present above 1 in 1000 frequency showed no change.

Concerning this clonotype itself: The antigen is unknown.

Losses at the gene ends were 5 bases for V and 6 bases for J; bases not matched to a gene: 8. CDR3 size: 15 residues. CDR1 and CDR2 (germline): SGHTA, FQGTGA. Time point described: healthy volunteer bleed at 6 weeks. Unfractionated whole blood yielded total RNA. The sequencing input was whole blood. The clonotype originates from a female donor in good health. Some clones in this sample may be carry-over from other donors' samples. The V call is TRBV7-3, the J call TRBJ2-1; TRBD2 aligns across 9 bases. CDR3 sequence: CASSVAGAIGNEQFF. In DNA, the CDR3 is TGTGCCAGCAGCGTAGCGGGAGCGATTGGCAATGAGCAGTTCTTC. Variable domain in full (rest from reference TRBV7-3 and TRBJ2-1): GAGVSQTPSNKVTEKGKYVELRCDPISGHTALYWYRQSLGQGPEFLIYFQGTGAADDSGLPNDRFFAVRPEGSVSTLKIQRTERGDSAVYLCASSVAGAIGNEQFFGPGTRLTVL.